Listed here is a single T cell receptor beta chain. Trimming removed 4 bases at V and 3 bases at J, with 22 bases between. The germline V gene has CDR1 SQVTM and CDR2 ANQGSEA. CDR3 size: 16 residues. The data derive from a study of CD8 T cells in Susac syndrome. Reverse transcription used about 0.5 to 1 ug RNA and random hexamers. TCRdb fed the immunoSEQ multiplex PCR reads into MiXCR, producing one record per CDR3 protein. The table has 150,000 to 200,000 distinct CDR3 sequences, under 95% seen once. This clonotype was sampled from a human donor with Susac syndrome. The sample consisted of CD4+ T cells from PBMCs. V usage is TRBV29-1 and J usage is TRBJ2-7, with D possibly matching TRBD2 (7 bases). CDR3 bases: TGCAGCGTTGGGGGGGGGCAGGGGTATAGGAGCTACGAGCAGTACTTC. Translating it yields CSVGGGQGYRSYEQYF.